This TCR beta chain appears in the sequencing data of a study of cytomegalovirus exposure and HLA in healthy donors (dated by TCRdb to about 2017). Concerning the study at large: A later analysis indicated that the 110 or so validation repertoires were generated on the platform also employed for the approximately 700 repertoires of the first cohort. The aim of the study was to test whether cataloging public T cell receptors could identify signatures of past pathogen exposure. Besides the first cohort of about 730 subjects, a separate validation cohort made up of some 110 different subjects was used. High-throughput TCR immunosequencing, statistical association of individual TCRs with disease status, and machine learning were combined to predict cytomegalovirus infection status.

What the study reported, not specific to this receptor: In a later analysis, TCRs clustered in the first cohort were found to also tend to co-occur in the roughly 110 validation repertoires, with 90% to 95% of cluster scores above 0. The authors suggested that the approach could potentially be extended to other disease states and immunological phenotypes. All 120 or so repertoires were used to score co-occurrence in the validation cohort in a later analysis, because that analysis had no HLA typing for the cohort. Three of the identified cytomegalovirus-associated TCR beta chains were confirmed in vitro to be specific for cytomegalovirus antigens. The study gave a list of 150 to 200 TCR beta chains associated with cytomegalovirus. Most TCR sequences were observed very rarely across donors, whereas some public TCRs were present in many individuals. Cytomegalovirus status was reported to be diagnosed by the classifier with high specificity and sensitivity in both the original and validation cohorts.

The donors were included in the validation cohort of over a hundred subjects, a group kept apart from the roughly 670-subject first cohort. Trimming removed 7 bases from V and 7 bases from J, leaving 20 bases between the germline ends. The CDR3 numbers 15 residues from cysteine through phenylalanine. The CDR3 DNA has 45 bases and is translated from base 1. CDR1 MDHEN and CDR2 SYDVKM are derived from the germline V gene. This clone occurred once. Which antigen it targets is not known. No much larger clone exists at a distance of one base, and base qualities are not known. Library prep was done by the immunoSEQ multiplex PCR assay. As for the original processing: A statistical classification framework was built for diagnosing cytomegalovirus status from the catalog of TCR beta chain sequences. The table was pulled from immuneACCESS by TCRdb, which kept in-frame rearrangements only. Such tables lose some clones; where checked, under half of the loss comes from unresolved V genes, and the rest has no known cause. Clonal size and the V and J genes are those of that table, whereas D and trimming came from the DNA. The sample includes some 100,000 clones, with approximately 91% observed a single time. Together, the top ten hold more than 2% of the sample.

The sequence is built from TRBV28 and TRBJ2-1; D gene: possibly TRBD2, on 5 matching bases. Sample: PBMCs. This TCR came from a young woman in good health and CMV-seronegative. The DNA sequence reads TGTGCCAGCACCGGCGGCGCGAGGGAGACGAATGAGCAGTTCTTC. It translates to CASTGGARETNEQFF.